The 22 T cell receptor beta chains below come from one sample, sequenced in a study of blood T cell repertoires in COVID-19. Method: immunoSEQ multiplex PCR; TCRdb's copy keeps in-frame clones and lacks some. Of fewer than 350,000 clones listed, roughly 88% are singletons. Sequenced material: PBMCs or T cells enriched from blood (not recorded which). These receptors originate from a woman aged 25 to 39 who had recovered from COVID-19.

The chain joins TRBV28 to TRBJ2-5; 9 positions match TRBD1. Germline V gene data show CDR1 as MDHEN and CDR2 as SYDVKM. The CDR3 is made up of 18 amino acids. V trimming: 6 bases; J trimming: 1 base; junction bases outside the gene matches: 15. CDR3 nucleotides: TGTGCCAGCAGCCTGGGACAGGGCGTAATACGATCCCAAGAGACCCAGTACTTC. Translation: CASSLGQGVIRSQETQYF.

This clone has only a few counts. The chain uses TRBV27 and TRBJ1-3; 7 bases agree with TRBD1. CDR1 is MNHEY, CDR2 SMNVEV, per germline (reference sequence). V lost 6 bases and J lost 2; bases outside the gene matches: 4. The CDR3 is 14 amino acids. The CDR3 region has the DNA TGTGCCAGCAGACGGACAGGAGCTGGAAACACCATATATTTT. Translating gives CASRRTGAGNTIYF.

A few counts support this clone. DNA for the CDR3: TGTGCCAGCAGCAAGGACAGGGGACCCTACGAGCAGTACTTC. Translating gives CASSKDRGPYEQYF. J is TRBJ2-7 and V is TRBV5-5; 9 bases fit TRBD1. The CDR3 has 14 amino acids. The germline V gene encodes CDR1 SGHKS and CDR2 YYEKEE (reference sequence). J gave up 2 bases and V 4 bases, and 4 bases lay outside the gene matches.

The genes are TRBV7-9 and TRBJ2-1, with TRBD2 matching over 8 bases. The trim removed 6 bases at V and 5 bases at J, leaving 18 bases unmatched. CDR1 SEHNR and CDR2 FQNEAQ come from the germline V gene (reference sequence). The CDR3 consists of 18 residues. CDR3 in amino acids: CASSSSPPGTSSHNEQFF. CDR3 sequence (DNA): TGTGCCAGCAGTTCATCCCCCCCCGGGACTAGTTCCCACAATGAGCAGTTCTTC. Full variable domain (remainder filled in from reference TRBV7-9 and TRBJ2-1): DTGVSQNPRHKITKRGQNVTFRCDPISEHNRLYWYRQTLGQGPEFLTYFQNEAQLEKSRLLSDRFSAERPKGSFSTLEIQRTEQGDSAMYLCASSSSPPGTSSHNEQFFGPGTRLTVL.

On this clone itself: The same CDR3 is also encoded by other DNA sequences in this sample. The chain combines TRBV27 with TRBJ1-3; no clear D. Deletions cut 8 bases from V and 1 base from J, with 3 bases between. The CDR3 is made up of 11 amino acids. Germline V gene sequence: CDR1 MNHEY, CDR2 SMNVEV (reference sequence). The CDR3 sequence: CASSSGNTIYF. CDR3 DNA: TGTGCCAGCTCGTCTGGAAACACCATATATTTT.

A single count supports this clone. This chain links TRBV7-2 with TRBJ2-1; 10 nucleotides agree with TRBD1. Germline CDR1 SGHTA, CDR2 FQGNSA. This CDR3 is 15 amino acids long. Unmatched junction bases numbered 4, after V lost 5 bases and J lost 3 bases. CDR3 sequence (DNA): TGTGCCAGCAGCCCACGGACAGGGGGCTACAATGAGCAGTTCTTC. The encoded protein is CASSPRTGGYNEQFF.

The J gene is TRBJ1-2, the V gene TRBV19, with no clear D. Trimming pared 6 bases from V and 2 bases from J, leaving 10 bases between. Per germline, CDR1 LNHDA and CDR2 SQIVND (reference sequence). This CDR3 is built from 13 residues. The CDR3 spells CASRRDTNYGYTF. The CDR3, as DNA: TGTGCCAGTAGAAGAGACACAAACTATGGCTACACCTTC.

V usage is TRBV5-1 and J usage is TRBJ2-7; TRBD2 agrees at 7 bases. There are 16 residues in the CDR3. In germline, CDR1 is SGHRS, CDR2 YFSETQ. The J segment lost 1 base and the V segment lost 3 bases, leaving 10 bases of the junction unmatched. The CDR3 region has the DNA TGCGCCAGCAGCTGGAGGGAGGGCGGTAAATCCTACGAGCAGTACTTC. This gives the protein CASSWREGGKSYEQYF. Drawing the rest from reference TRBV5-1 and TRBJ2-7, the complete variable domain is KAGVTQTPRYLIKTRGQQVTLSCSPISGHRSVSWYQQTPGQGLQFLFEYFSETQRNKGNFPGRFSGRQFSNSRSEMNVSTLELGDSALYLCASSWREGGKSYEQYFGPGTRLTVT.

This chain links TRBV2 with TRBJ2-4; 8 bases match TRBD2. Germline CDR1 SNHLY, CDR2 FYNNEI. The CDR3 contains 15 residues. With V trimmed by 3 bases and J by 1 base, 2 bases remained unmatched. The CDR3 region is CASSDGGRAKNIQYF. The DNA of the CDR3 is TGTGCCAGCAGTGACGGCGGGAGGGCCAAAAACATTCAGTACTTC.

The genes are TRBV5-1 and TRBJ2-3, with TRBD2 as a possible D gene (6 bases). The CDR3 consists of 15 residues. CDR1 and CDR2 (germline): SGHRS, YFSETQ. Trimming stripped 2 bases from V and 2 bases from J, with 12 bases between. DNA for the CDR3: TGCGCCAGCAGCTTTGTGGGAGGTTCCACAGATACGCAGTATTTT. This codes for CASSFVGGSTDTQYF.

This sequence joins TRBV25-1 and TRBJ2-7, with unresolved D. Germline assignment: CDR1 MGHDK and CDR2 SYGVNS. The CDR3 has 11 residues. Trimming left V 9 bases short and J 2 bases short, with 8 bases between. In DNA form, the CDR3 reads TGTGCCAGTCAAGCAACCTACGAGCAGTACTTC. Its protein product is CASQATYEQYF.

J is TRBJ1-6 and V is TRBV30; TRBD1 agrees at 8 bases. J lost 10 bases, V lost 4 bases, and 3 bases had no gene match. CDR3 length equals 12 residues. Germline V gives CDR1 GTSNPN, CDR2 SVGIG (reference sequence). The CDR3 bases are TGTGCCTGGACGACAGGGGTCTCACCCCTCCACTTT. This sequence encodes CAWTTGVSPLHF.

The V and J genes are TRBV6-2 or TRBV6-3 and TRBJ2-3; 15 nucleotides match TRBD2. Losses at the gene ends were 5 bases for V and 6 bases for J; bases not matched to a gene: 9. The CDR3 loop spans 17 amino acids. The germline CDR1 and CDR2 sequences are MNHEY and SVGEGT. The CDR3 DNA reads as TGTGCCAGCAGTAGTCCGGGACTAGCGGGGGGTCGCGATACGCAGTATTTT. Residues: CASSSPGLAGGRDTQYF.

The chain employs TRBV9 and TRBJ2-7; the D gene is possibly TRBD2 (5 bases). V was shortened by 0 bases and J by 3 bases, with 10 bases between the two germline ends. Germline CDR1 is SGDLS and CDR2 is YYNGEE. This CDR3 region has 14 residues. The DNA of the CDR3 is TGTGCCAGCAGCGTAGGGACTTGGGGCTACGAGCAGTACTTC. Protein: CASSVGTWGYEQYF.

The V call is TRBV28, the J call TRBJ1-3, with no clear D. Germline V gene sequence: CDR1 MDHEN, CDR2 SYDVKM. V lost 5 bases and J lost 1, with 15 bases in between. This CDR3 has 16 amino acids. The CDR3 here is CASSIPTELSGNTIYF. The CDR3 nucleotides are TGTGCCAGCAGTATACCTACGGAGCTTTCTGGAAACACCATATATTTT.

The gene calls are TRBV6-4 and TRBJ1-5; 12 bases agree with TRBD1. Germline-derived CDR1 and CDR2 are MRHNA and SNTAGT. The CDR3 contains 17 residues. J lost 2 bases, V lost 4 bases, and 6 bases had no gene match. The CDR3 nucleotides are TGTGCCAGCAGTGGGGACAGGGGGCGTATGGGCAATCAGCCCCAGCATTTT. Residues: CASSGDRGRMGNQPQHF.

The chain has TRBV11-3 and TRBJ1-6; no reliable D call. The CDR3 totals 16 residues. CDR1 is SGHNT and CDR2 is YENEEA in the germline V gene. Trimming took off 0 bases at V and 7 bases at J, with 13 bases between the two ends. The CDR3 spells CASSLDPRAGNSPLHF. The CDR3 DNA reads as TGTGCCAGCAGCTTAGATCCCCGAGCGGGGAATTCACCCCTCCACTTT.

The chain recombines TRBV19 with TRBJ2-6, with D maybe TRBD2 (5 bases). This CDR3 spans 15 amino acids. The V and J ends lost 2 bases and 0 bases respectively, with 5 bases between them. Germline loops: CDR1 LNHDA, CDR2 SQIVND (reference sequence). The CDR3 DNA is TGTGCCAGTAGTATACGGGGCTCTGGGGCCAACGTCCTGACTTTC. It translates to CASSIRGSGANVLTF.

V and J are TRBV28 and TRBJ1-4, with a possible D match to TRBD1 (5 bases). Trimming shortened V by 6 bases and J by 5 bases, and 19 bases separated the two germline ends. In germline, CDR1 is MDHEN, CDR2 SYDVKM. The CDR3 consists of 16 residues. CDR3 sequence reads: CASRYTSGGGNEKLFF. CDR3 coding DNA: TGTGCCAGCAGATATACTTCGGGTGGGGGGAATGAAAAACTGTTTTTT.

The rearrangement uses TRBV28 and TRBJ2-7; 8 nucleotides match TRBD2. Germline-derived CDR1 and CDR2 are MDHEN and SYDVKM. The CDR3 is made up of 13 amino acids. Trimming took 3 bases from V and 6 from J; bases not matched to a gene: 4. The CDR3 reads CASSLRGVGEQYF. The CDR3 region has the DNA TGTGCCAGCAGTTTGCGGGGGGTGGGCGAGCAGTACTTC.

This chain joins TRBV7-3 and TRBJ1-6; D gene unclear. The length of the CDR3 is 16 residues. Germline V gives CDR1 SGHTA, CDR2 FQGTGA. Trimming pared 2 bases from V and 0 bases from J, leaving 8 bases between. The CDR3 DNA reads as TGTGCCAGCAGCTTATCCACCAGCTCCTATAATTCACCCCTCCACTTT. It codes for CASSLSTSSYNSPLHF.

The V gene is TRBV2, the J gene TRBJ2-7; D is unresolved. V lost 2 bases and J lost 5, with 16 bases in between. The germline CDR1 and CDR2 sequences are SNHLY and FYNNEI. There are 15 residues in the CDR3. The CDR3 region is CASSETTVPSDEQYF. Here the CDR3 DNA reads TGTGCCAGCAGTGAAACCACCGTTCCCTCAGACGAGCAGTACTTC.